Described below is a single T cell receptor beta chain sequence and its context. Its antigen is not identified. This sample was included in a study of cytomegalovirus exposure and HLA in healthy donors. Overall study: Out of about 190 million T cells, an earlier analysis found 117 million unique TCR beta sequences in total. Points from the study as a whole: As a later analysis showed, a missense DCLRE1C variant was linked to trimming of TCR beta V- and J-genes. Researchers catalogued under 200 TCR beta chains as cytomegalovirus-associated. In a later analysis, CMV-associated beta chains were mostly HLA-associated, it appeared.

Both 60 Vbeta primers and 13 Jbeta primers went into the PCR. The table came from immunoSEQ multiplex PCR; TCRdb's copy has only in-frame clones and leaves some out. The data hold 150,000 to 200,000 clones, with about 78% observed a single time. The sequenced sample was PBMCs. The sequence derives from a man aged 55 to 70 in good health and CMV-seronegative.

The CDR3 reads CASSVRGDRGSYEQYF. CDR3 nucleotide sequence: TGTGCCAGCAGCGTGCGCGGGGACAGGGGTTCCTACGAGCAGTACTTC. This chain uses TRBV9 with TRBJ2-7; 10 bases agree with TRBD1. This CDR3 has 16 residues. Germline V gene lookup returns CDR1 SGDLS and CDR2 YYNGEE. The V segment lost 2 bases and the J segment 1 base; nucleotides outside the gene matches: 6.